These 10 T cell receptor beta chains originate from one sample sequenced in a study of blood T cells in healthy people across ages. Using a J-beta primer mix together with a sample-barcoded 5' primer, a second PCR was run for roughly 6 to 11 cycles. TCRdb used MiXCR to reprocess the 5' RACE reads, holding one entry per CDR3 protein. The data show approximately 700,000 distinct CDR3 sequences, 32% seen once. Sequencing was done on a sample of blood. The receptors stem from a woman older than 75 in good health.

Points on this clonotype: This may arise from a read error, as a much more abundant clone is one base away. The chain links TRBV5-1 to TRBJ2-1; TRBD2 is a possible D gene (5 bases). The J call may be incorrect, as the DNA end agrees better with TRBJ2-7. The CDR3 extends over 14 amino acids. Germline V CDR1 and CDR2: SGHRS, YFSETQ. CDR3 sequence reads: CASNFEGSYNEQYF. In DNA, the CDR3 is TGCGCCAGCAATTTTGAGGGTTCCTACAATGAGCAGTACTTC.

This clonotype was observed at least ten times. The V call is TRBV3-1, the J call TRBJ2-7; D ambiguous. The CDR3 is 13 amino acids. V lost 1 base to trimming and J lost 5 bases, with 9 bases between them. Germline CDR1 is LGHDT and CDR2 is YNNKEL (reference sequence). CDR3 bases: TGTGCCAGCAGCCAAGGGGCTGTAGACGAGCAGTACTTC. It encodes CASSQGAVDEQYF.

The chain's CDR3 is CSAREHPGTSGGAYEQYF. The CDR3 nucleotides are TGCAGTGCTAGAGAGCATCCCGGGACTAGCGGGGGGGCCTACGAGCAGTACTTC. The gene calls are TRBV20-1 and TRBJ2-5, with 16 bases matching TRBD2. The J call may be faulty, since TRBJ2-7 better matches the DNA end. The CDR3 is 18 amino acids. CDR1 is DFQATT and CDR2 is SNEGSKA in the germline V gene (reference sequence).

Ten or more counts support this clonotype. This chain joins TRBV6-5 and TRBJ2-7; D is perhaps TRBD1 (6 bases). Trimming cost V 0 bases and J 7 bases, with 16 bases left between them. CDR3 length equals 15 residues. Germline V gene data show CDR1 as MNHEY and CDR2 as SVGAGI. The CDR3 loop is CASSYSGGQRDEQYF. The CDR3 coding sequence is TGTGCCAGCAGTTACTCCGGCGGACAGCGCGATGAGCAGTACTTC.

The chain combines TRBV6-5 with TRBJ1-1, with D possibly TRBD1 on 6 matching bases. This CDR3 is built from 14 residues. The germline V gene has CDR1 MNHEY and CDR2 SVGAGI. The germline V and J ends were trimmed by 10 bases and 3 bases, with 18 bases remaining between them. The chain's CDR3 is CATNRGGEYTEAFF. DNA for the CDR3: TGTGCCACCAATAGAGGGGGAGAGTACACTGAAGCTTTCTTT.

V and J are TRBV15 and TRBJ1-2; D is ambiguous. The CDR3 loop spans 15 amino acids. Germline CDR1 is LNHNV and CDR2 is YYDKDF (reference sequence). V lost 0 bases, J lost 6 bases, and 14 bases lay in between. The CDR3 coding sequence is TGTGCCACCAGCAGAGATAACTGGGGAGGCGATGGCTACACCTTC. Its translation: CATSRDNWGGDGYTF.

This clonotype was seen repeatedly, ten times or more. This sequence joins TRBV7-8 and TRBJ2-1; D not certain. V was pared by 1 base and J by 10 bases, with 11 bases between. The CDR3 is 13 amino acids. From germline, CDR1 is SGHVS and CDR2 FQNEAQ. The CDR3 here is CASSLVGPGEQFF. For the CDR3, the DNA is TGTGCCAGCAGCTTAGTAGGACCCGGGGAGCAGTTCTTC. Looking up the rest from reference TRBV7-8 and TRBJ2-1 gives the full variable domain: GAGVSQSPRYKVAKRGQDVALRCDPISGHVSLFWYQQALGQGPEFLTYFQNEAQLDKSGLPSDRFFAERPEGSVSTLKIQRTQQEDSAVYLCASSLVGPGEQFFGPGTRLTVL.

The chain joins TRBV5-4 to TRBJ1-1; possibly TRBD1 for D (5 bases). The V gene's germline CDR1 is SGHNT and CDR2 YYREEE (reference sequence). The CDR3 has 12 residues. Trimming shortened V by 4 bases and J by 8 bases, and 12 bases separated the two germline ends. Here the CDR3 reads CASSPLGGEAFF. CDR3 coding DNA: TGTGCCAGCAGCCCCCTCGGGGGAGAAGCTTTCTTT.

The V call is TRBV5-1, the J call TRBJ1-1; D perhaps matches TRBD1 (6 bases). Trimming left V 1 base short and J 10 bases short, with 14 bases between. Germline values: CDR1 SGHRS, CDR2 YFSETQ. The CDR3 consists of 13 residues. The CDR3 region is CASSLSQGYGAFF. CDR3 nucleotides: TGCGCCAGCAGCTTGAGTCAGGGGTACGGAGCTTTCTTT.

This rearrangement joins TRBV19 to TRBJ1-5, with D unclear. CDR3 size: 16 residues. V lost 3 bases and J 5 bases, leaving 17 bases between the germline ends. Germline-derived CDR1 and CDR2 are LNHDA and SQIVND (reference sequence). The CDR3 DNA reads TGTGCCAGTAGTATCGCGTGGACGCAACTCCATCAGCCCCAGCATTTT. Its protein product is CASSIAWTQLHQPQHF.